What follows are 14 T cell receptor beta chains derived from one specimen sequenced in a study of T cell repertoires in cytomegalovirus infection. TCRdb redid the calling of the reads with MiXCR, one entry per CDR3 protein. The sample lists about 900,000 distinct CDR3 sequences, around 32% occurring once. These receptors lack a known antigen. The material was cultured CD8+ T cells from PBMCs, obtained from culture after CMV antigen stimulation. Receptors were obtained from a human donor in good health (CMV status not recorded). Some clones in this sample may be carry-over from other donors' samples.

This clonotype was recorded a few times. The J gene is TRBJ2-3, the V gene TRBV12-5; D gene ambiguous. The CDR3 contains 14 residues. Between the trimmed V and J ends, which lost 3 bases and 7 bases, there was a span of 14 bases. Germline values: CDR1 LGHNT, CDR2 FRNRAP. CDR3 DNA sequence: TGTGCTAGTGGTTTTGCGACCCAGCCATATACGCAGTATTTT. Residues: CASGFATQPYTQYF.

The rearrangement links TRBV4-2 to TRBJ2-4, with TRBD2 matching 14 bases. J gave up 7 bases and V 5 bases, and 13 bases lay outside the gene matches. In germline, CDR1 is LGHNA, CDR2 YNFKEQ. The CDR3 spans 18 residues. CDR3 in DNA: TGTGCCAGCAGCTCCGGGACTAGCGGGGGAGTTGGTCTGAACATTCAGTACTTC. Amino acid sequence: CASSSGTSGGVGLNIQYF.

The chain couples TRBV2 to TRBJ2-7, with TRBD1 identical over 7 bases. The CDR3 contains 12 residues. With V trimmed by 7 bases and J by 5 bases, 5 bases remained unmatched. CDR1 and CDR2 from the germline V gene are SNHLY and FYNNEI. Written as DNA, the CDR3 is TGTGCCAGCACAGGGGGAAGGGACGAGCAGTACTTC. It codes for CASTGGRDEQYF.

The rearrangement uses TRBV4-1 and TRBJ2-7, with D hard to call. Germline V gene lookup returns CDR1 MGHRA and CDR2 YSYEKL. The CDR3 consists of 15 residues. Trimming shortened V by 3 bases and J by 3 bases, and 15 bases separated the two germline ends. CDR3 DNA sequence: TGCGCCAGCAGCCACGACCCTTCTTGGGGCTACGAGCAGTACTTC. Translation: CASSHDPSWGYEQYF.

The V call is TRBV7-9, the J call TRBJ1-2; D possibly corresponds to TRBD1 (6 bases). Trimming left V 5 bases short and J 5 bases short, with 12 bases between. CDR1 is SEHNR and CDR2 is FQNEAQ in the germline V gene (reference sequence). The CDR3 consists of 13 residues. The CDR3, as DNA: TGTGCCAGCAGCGTAACAGGGAGTTATGGCTACACCTTC. This gives the protein CASSVTGSYGYTF.

This clonotype was seen a handful of times. The V gene is TRBV28, the J gene TRBJ1-1, with 9 bases lining up with TRBD1. With 5 bases clipped from V and 1 base from J, the junction kept 5 bases outside the gene matches. The CDR3 extends over 15 amino acids. Germline V gene lookup returns CDR1 MDHEN and CDR2 SYDVKM. The CDR3 nucleotides read TGTGCCAGCAGTGCCCGGGGACAGGGGAACACTGAAGCTTTCTTT. Translated: CASSARGQGNTEAFF.

This clonotype showed up just a few times. V and J are TRBV10-1 and TRBJ1-1, with D maybe TRBD1 (5 bases). V was trimmed by 3 bases and J by 3 bases, leaving 11 bases between them. Germline CDR1 is WNHNN and CDR2 is SYGVQD (reference sequence). The CDR3 runs 14 residues. CDR3 protein: CASSEKTAYTEAFF. In DNA form, the CDR3 reads TGCGCCAGCAGTGAAAAGACAGCTTACACTGAAGCTTTCTTT.

V and J are TRBV6-1 and TRBJ2-7; the D call may be TRBD1 or TRBD2 (6 bases each). The CDR3 extends over 16 amino acids. The V end lost 6 bases, the J end lost 4 bases, and 22 bases lay between the germline ends. The germline gives CDR1 MNHNS, CDR2 SASEGT. This chain's CDR3 is CASSPEGDLGLYEQYF. CDR3 DNA sequence: TGTGCCAGCAGCCCGGAGGGGGACTTAGGACTTTACGAGCAGTACTTC.

This clonotype has more than one count but fewer than ten. V and J are TRBV15 and TRBJ2-3, with a tentative D call TRBD2 (6 bases). The CDR3 length is 17 residues. The V end was cut by 1 base, the J end by 0 bases, with 14 bases between. CDR1 and CDR2 (germline): LNHNV, YYDKDF (reference sequence). CDR3 sequence reads: CATSRAAMGTSTDTQYF. CDR3 DNA sequence: TGTGCCACCAGCAGAGCCGCGATGGGGACTAGCACAGATACGCAGTATTTT. The full variable domain, in which reference TRBV15 and TRBJ2-3 provide the parts outside the CDR3, is DAMVIQNPRYQVTQFGKPVTLSCSQTLNHNVMYWYQQKSSQAPKLLFHYYDKDFNNEADTPDNFQSRRPNTSFCFLDIRSPGLGDTAMYLCATSRAAMGTSTDTQYFGPGTRLTVL.

This chain connects TRBV12-3 or TRBV12-4 to TRBJ2-1, with 12 nucleotides matching TRBD2. The CDR3 is made up of 19 amino acids. V lost 6 bases and J lost 6; bases outside the gene matches: 18. CDR3 in DNA: TGTGCCAGCAGCCTAGGTGCTAGCGGGGGGGCCTGGTCCGGCAATGAGCAGTTCTTC. Amino acids: CASSLGASGGAWSGNEQFF.

The gene calls are TRBV28 and TRBJ2-1; TRBD2 might be the D (6 bases). CDR3 length equals 14 residues. With 7 bases removed from V and 10 bases from J, the gap between germline ends came to 20 bases. In germline, CDR1 is MDHEN, CDR2 SYDVKM. CDR3 sequence: CASILRRVKGEQFF. The CDR3 bases are TGTGCCAGCATTCTCCGGAGGGTTAAGGGCGAGCAGTTCTTC.

The table lists this clonotype with a few counts. The rearrangement joins TRBV4-3 to TRBJ1-3, with D possibly matching TRBD1 (5 bases). Between the trimmed V and J ends, which lost 1 base and 0 bases, there was a span of 13 bases. Germline V gene data show CDR1 as LGHNA and CDR2 as YSLEER. The CDR3 totals 17 residues. The CDR3 loop reads CASSQASGRRSGNTIYF. Written as DNA, the CDR3 is TGCGCCAGCAGCCAAGCCTCGGGACGGCGCTCTGGAAACACCATATATTTT.

The V gene is TRBV6-2 or TRBV6-3, the J gene TRBJ2-7, with D possibly being TRBD1 (6 bases). V was trimmed by 5 bases and J by 6 bases, leaving 14 bases between them. Germline CDR1 and CDR2: MNHEY and SVGEGT. The CDR3 covers 13 residues. The DNA of the CDR3 is TGTGCCAGCAGTACTTCAGGGGTCGGCGAGCAGTACGTC. Its protein is CASSTSGVGEQYV.

This clonotype has ten or more counts. The chain recombines TRBV7-6 with TRBJ2-7; 8 positions match TRBD1. This CDR3 has 14 residues. Trimming cost V 0 bases and J 5 bases; bases outside gene matches: 3. Germline V gene lookup returns CDR1 SGHVS and CDR2 FNYEAQ. CDR3 sequence reads: CASSLAGRGHEQYF. In DNA form, the CDR3 reads TGTGCCAGCAGCTTAGCGGGCAGGGGGCACGAGCAGTACTTC.